This TCR beta chain was obtained from a study of neoadjuvant anti-PD-1 for oral cavity cancer. Sequenced by immunoSEQ multiplex PCR; TCRdb stores in-frame clones only, minus some. The table records 11,000 to 15,000 clones, 70% to 75% of them present only once. Trimming took 3 bases from V and 6 from J, leaving 15 bases between them. This CDR3 is built from 14 residues. The V gene's germline CDR1 is GTSNPN and CDR2 SVGIG (reference sequence). Time point described: after neoadjuvant nivolumab, at surgical resection. The specimen comprised PBMCs, sampled after nivolumab (anti-PD-1) treatment. The chain recombines TRBV30 with TRBJ1-5; D is possibly TRBD1 (6 bases). The origin of this receptor is a person between 40 and 79 years old with oral cavity squamous cell carcinoma. CDR3 nucleotide sequence: TGTGCCTGGAGCCCTAAGGGGGGCGGTCAGCCCCAGCATTTT. It translates to CAWSPKGGGQPQHF.